This note documents a single T cell receptor (beta chain) sequence. Its target is unknown. Germline-derived CDR1 and CDR2 are SGHTA and FQGNSA. Trimming took off 5 bases at V and 4 bases at J, with 18 bases between the two ends. This CDR3 has 16 residues. The data belong to a study of shared clonotypes between healthy human individuals. Study-wide results and caveats: Shared across several donors were 5% to 6% of the naive CD4 clonotypes.

Only CD45RO-negative cells positively selected for CCR7 counted as naive CD8 cells, so terminally differentiated effector memory CD45RA+ cells were excluded. Here immunoSEQ multiplex PCR was the method, and the copy in TCRdb shows in-frame clones only, minus some. The profile shows under 850,000 clones, approximately 92% of them singletons. This TCR derives from a man aged 25 to 45 in good health. The chain couples TRBV7-2 to TRBJ2-1, with D perhaps TRBD1 or TRBD2 (5 bases each). Sample: naive CD8+ T cells sorted from blood. Here the CDR3 DNA reads TGTGCCAGCAGCCCCTCTCGGGACCTGGCATACAATGAGCAGTTCTTC. As protein: CASSPSRDLAYNEQFF. Together with reference TRBV7-2 and TRBJ2-1, the CDR3 gives the full variable domain: GAGVSQSPSNKVTEKGKDVELRCDPISGHTALYWYRQSLGQGLEFLIYFQGNSAPDKSGLPSDRFSAERTGGSVSTLTIQRTQQEDSAVYLCASSPSRDLAYNEQFFGPGTRLTVL.